The 24 T cell receptor beta chains listed next were all sequenced from one sample in a study of blood T cell repertoires in COVID-19. The table came from immunoSEQ multiplex PCR; TCRdb's copy has only in-frame clones and leaves some out. The sample lists approximately 57,000 clones, roughly four fifths seen once, with more than 8% in the top ten. The specimen was peripheral blood. Receptor source: a woman of 80 years or more with acute or convalescent COVID-19.

The chain is built from TRBV29-1 and TRBJ2-5, with D perhaps matching TRBD1 (5 bases). This CDR3 region has 12 residues. CDR1 is SQVTM, CDR2 ANQGSEA, per germline. V was shortened by 1 base and J by 2 bases, with 5 bases between the two germline ends. The CDR3 spells CSVEGQQETQYF. DNA of the CDR3: TGCAGCGTTGAAGGACAGCAAGAGACCCAGTACTTC.

The genes are TRBV5-1 and TRBJ1-1; TRBD1 agrees at 9 bases. CDR3 size: 14 residues. Germline V gene data show CDR1 as SGHRS and CDR2 as YFSETQ. V dropped 4 bases and J dropped 4; count of bases not matched to a gene: 5. The DNA for the CDR3 is TGCGCCAGCAGCCGACAGGGGGAGAGCACTGAAGCTTTCTTT. It encodes CASSRQGESTEAFF.

CDR3 nucleotides: TGTGCCAGTAGTATAGCTCCGACAGTTCCTGGCTATGGCTACACCTTC. This encodes CASSIAPTVPGYGYTF. J is TRBJ1-2 and V is TRBV19, with D tentatively TRBD1 (5 bases). Trimming removed 1 base from V and 4 bases from J, with 16 bases in between. The germline V gene encodes CDR1 LNHDA and CDR2 SQIVND (reference sequence). This CDR3 has 16 residues. The complete variable domain, with remaining parts taken from reference TRBV19 and TRBJ1-2, reads DGGITQSPKYLFRKEGQNVTLSCEQNLNHDAMYWYRQDPGQGLRLIYYSQIVNDFQKGDIAEGYSVSREKKESFPLTVTSAQKNPTAFYLCASSIAPTVPGYGYTFGSGTRLTVV.

The V call is TRBV27, the J call TRBJ1-3; 8 bases are shared with TRBD1. V shed 5 bases, J shed 4 bases, and the junction held 4 bases outside the gene matches. There are 14 residues in the CDR3. CDR1 and CDR2 from the germline V gene are MNHEY and SMNVEV (reference sequence). The CDR3 loop reads CASSPDRGGNTIYF. In DNA form, the CDR3 reads TGTGCCAGCAGTCCCGACAGGGGAGGAAACACCATATATTTT.

In its sample, this clone was seen once. This chain links TRBV19 with TRBJ1-1; no firm D call. Germline V gene sequence: CDR1 LNHDA, CDR2 SQIVND (reference sequence). The CDR3 runs to 12 residues. V was cut by 6 bases and J by 0 bases, with 5 bases left in between. The chain's CDR3 is CASRRVNTEAFF. The CDR3 nucleotides read TGTGCCAGTAGGCGGGTGAACACTGAAGCTTTCTTT.

The gene calls are TRBV25-1 and TRBJ1-2; possible D gene TRBD1, 6 bases. The CDR3 totals 15 residues. Trimming took 6 bases from V and 2 from J, leaving 16 bases between them. CDR1 is MGHDK and CDR2 is SYGVNS in the germline V gene. CDR3 loop: CASRPPTGSNYGYTF. CDR3 DNA: TGTGCCAGCAGGCCACCTACAGGGTCCAACTATGGCTACACCTTC.

The J gene is TRBJ1-3, the V gene TRBV6-5, with 8 nucleotides matching TRBD1. V shed 3 bases, J shed 5 bases, and the junction held 3 bases outside the gene matches. This CDR3 spans 14 amino acids. In germline, CDR1 is MNHEY, CDR2 SVGAGI. The CDR3 sequence: CASSYTGGRNTIYF. CDR3 sequence (DNA): TGTGCCAGCAGTTATACAGGGGGACGAAACACCATATATTTT.

The genes are TRBV6-5 and TRBJ1-4; TRBD1 matches at 9 bases. Germline V gives CDR1 MNHEY, CDR2 SVGAGI. The J segment lost 5 bases and the V segment lost 6 bases, leaving 1 base of the junction unmatched. CDR3 size: 13 residues. The CDR3 loop reads CASSTGGNEKLFF. CDR3 nucleotide sequence: TGTGCCAGCAGCACAGGGGGCAATGAAAAACTGTTTTTT.

This chain joins TRBV6-6 and TRBJ1-4, with 8 bases that match TRBD1. V was pared by 5 bases and J by 7 bases, with 0 bases of the junction left unmatched. The CDR3 has 12 residues. The V gene's germline CDR1 is MNHNY and CDR2 SVGAGI (reference sequence). The CDR3 DNA reads TGTGCCAGCAGTGACAGGGGTGAAAAACTGTTTTTT. Translated: CASSDRGEKLFF.

The rearrangement links TRBV6-2 or TRBV6-3 to TRBJ2-1; 9 bases fit TRBD2. This CDR3 contains 15 residues. V lost 0 bases, J lost 9 bases, and 6 bases stayed unmatched. CDR1 is MNHEY, CDR2 SVGEGT, per germline. This chain's CDR3 is CASSYSGGRASEQFF. The CDR3 DNA is TGTGCCAGCAGTTACTCAGGCGGGAGGGCCAGTGAGCAGTTCTTC.

This clone came up a few times. The J gene is TRBJ1-2, the V gene TRBV5-5; D may be TRBD1 (5 bases). The CDR3 is 15 amino acids. Germline V gives CDR1 SGHKS, CDR2 YYEKEE (reference sequence). Trimming stripped 0 bases from V and 0 bases from J, with 9 bases between. The CDR3, as DNA: TGTGCCAGCAGCTTGGCGGGACTATCTAACTATGGCTACACCTTC. Its translation: CASSLAGLSNYGYTF.

The V call is TRBV29-1, the J call TRBJ2-7, with a tentative D call TRBD1 (5 bases). Per germline, CDR1 SQVTM and CDR2 ANQGSEA. This CDR3 contains 11 residues. V was shortened by 6 bases and J by 4 bases, with 10 bases between the two germline ends. As DNA, the CDR3 is TGCAGCGTGCAACAGGATTACGAGCAGTACTTC. It encodes CSVQQDYEQYF.

CDR3 bases: TGCGCCAGCAGCCTACGACAGGGGGCCGACGGGGAGCTGTTTTTT. Amino acid sequence: CASSLRQGADGELFF. This chain links TRBV5-1 with TRBJ2-2, with 10 nucleotides matching TRBD1. Germline assignment: CDR1 SGHRS and CDR2 YFSETQ. CDR3 length equals 15 residues. V shed 4 bases, J shed 7 bases, and the junction held 7 bases outside the gene matches.

The chain has TRBV25-1 and TRBJ2-2, with 13 bases that match TRBD2. The germline CDR1 and CDR2 sequences are MGHDK and SYGVNS. Trimming cost V 5 bases and J 6 bases; bases outside gene matches: 6. CDR3 size: 16 residues. The CDR3 loop is CASSKFGLAGAGELFF. The CDR3 nucleotides are TGTGCCAGCAGTAAATTTGGACTAGCGGGGGCCGGGGAGCTGTTTTTT.

This chain's CDR3 is CASSETLGEGGRTEAFF. The CDR3 DNA is TGTGCCAGCAGTGAAACCCTCGGGGAGGGGGGACGGACTGAAGCTTTCTTT. The V call is TRBV6-1, the J call TRBJ1-1, with D possibly matching TRBD1 (6 bases). The CDR3 length is 17 residues. Germline values: CDR1 MNHNS, CDR2 SASEGT. Trimming pared 2 bases from V and 5 bases from J, leaving 21 bases between.

V gene TRBV6-6 combines with J gene TRBJ1-1; TRBD1 is a possible D gene (5 bases). V was trimmed by 2 bases and J by 0 bases, leaving 10 bases between them. The CDR3 length is 15 residues. Germline V gene data show CDR1 as MNHNY and CDR2 as SVGAGI (reference sequence). The CDR3 DNA is TGTGCCAGCAGTTACACAGGTGGTATGAACACTGAAGCTTTCTTT. Encoded protein: CASSYTGGMNTEAFF.

The sample holds one count of this clone. The chain employs TRBV29-1 and TRBJ2-2; D unresolved. The V end was cut by 5 bases, the J end by 1 base, with 5 bases between. The CDR3 consists of 12 residues. Germline values: CDR1 SQVTM, CDR2 ANQGSEA. The CDR3 DNA reads TGCAGCGTTCAGTGGAACACCGGGGAGCTGTTTTTT. This sequence encodes CSVQWNTGELFF.

V gene TRBV12-5 combines with J gene TRBJ2-3; 7 bases are a match to TRBD2. This CDR3 contains 14 residues. After removal of 3 bases from V and 0 bases from J, the junction contained 0 bases not matched to a gene. Germline-derived CDR1 and CDR2 are LGHNT and FRNRAP. CDR3: CASGLLASTDTQYF. As DNA, the CDR3 is TGTGCTAGTGGTTTACTAGCGAGCACAGATACGCAGTATTTT.

V usage is TRBV24-1 and J usage is TRBJ2-5; 8 bases map to TRBD2. The CDR3 totals 13 residues. Per the germline V gene, CDR1 is KGHDR and CDR2 is SFDVKD. V trimming: 6 bases; J trimming: 3 bases; junction bases outside the gene matches: 2. CDR3 loop: CATSSSGEETQYF. CDR3 DNA: TGTGCCACCAGTAGTAGCGGGGAAGAGACCCAGTACTTC.

This rearrangement joins TRBV19 to TRBJ1-5, with TRBD1 matching over 8 bases. The CDR3 totals 15 residues. CDR1 is LNHDA, CDR2 SQIVND, per germline (reference sequence). V gave up 5 bases and J gave up 4 bases; unmatched junction bases: 7. The CDR3 spells CASSLTGVGNQPQHF. The CDR3 nucleotides are TGTGCCAGTAGTCTGACAGGGGTAGGTAATCAGCCCCAGCATTTT.

J is TRBJ2-5 and V is TRBV11-2; 8 positions agree with TRBD2. CDR3 length: 19 amino acids. Per germline, CDR1 SGHAT and CDR2 FQNNGV. V was clipped by 1 base and J by 1 base; unmatched bases: 14. In nucleotides, the CDR3 is TGTGCCAGCAGCTTAGGGGTAGCGGGGAGGGTTCTTGCCCAAGAGACCCAGTACTTC. It translates to CASSLGVAGRVLAQETQYF.

The J gene is TRBJ2-1, the V gene TRBV10-1; D is unresolved. Germline V gene lookup returns CDR1 WNHNN and CDR2 SYGVQD (reference sequence). Trimming took off 6 bases at V and 9 bases at J, with 21 bases between the two ends. The CDR3 is made up of 15 amino acids. The CDR3 here is CASSAISRFGGEQFF. As DNA, the CDR3 is TGCGCCAGCAGCGCAATCTCTAGGTTCGGTGGTGAGCAGTTCTTC.

The chain carries TRBV7-8 and TRBJ1-1; D is ambiguous. Deletions cut 3 bases from V and 5 bases from J, with 7 bases between. The length of the CDR3 is 12 residues. CDR1 and CDR2 from the germline V gene are SGHVS and FQNEAQ. The DNA of the CDR3 is TGTGCCAGCAGCTTCTCAGGAACTGAAGCTTTCTTT. Translated, it gives CASSFSGTEAFF.

The chain employs TRBV18 and TRBJ1-5, with 8 bases identical to TRBD1. Germline CDR1 is KGHSH and CDR2 is LQKENI. V lost 6 bases, J lost 5 bases, and 6 bases stayed unmatched. This CDR3 is 14 amino acids long. CDR3 DNA: TGTGCCAGCTCTCCGCCGGGACAGGATCAGCCCCAGCATTTT. Its protein is CASSPPGQDQPQHF. The full variable domain, completed using reference TRBV18 and TRBJ1-5, is NAGVMQNPRHLVRRRGQEARLRCSPMKGHSHVYWYRQLPEEGLKFMVYLQKENIIDESGMPKERFSAEFPKEGPSILRIQQVVRGDSAAYFCASSPPGQDQPQHFGDGTRLSIL.